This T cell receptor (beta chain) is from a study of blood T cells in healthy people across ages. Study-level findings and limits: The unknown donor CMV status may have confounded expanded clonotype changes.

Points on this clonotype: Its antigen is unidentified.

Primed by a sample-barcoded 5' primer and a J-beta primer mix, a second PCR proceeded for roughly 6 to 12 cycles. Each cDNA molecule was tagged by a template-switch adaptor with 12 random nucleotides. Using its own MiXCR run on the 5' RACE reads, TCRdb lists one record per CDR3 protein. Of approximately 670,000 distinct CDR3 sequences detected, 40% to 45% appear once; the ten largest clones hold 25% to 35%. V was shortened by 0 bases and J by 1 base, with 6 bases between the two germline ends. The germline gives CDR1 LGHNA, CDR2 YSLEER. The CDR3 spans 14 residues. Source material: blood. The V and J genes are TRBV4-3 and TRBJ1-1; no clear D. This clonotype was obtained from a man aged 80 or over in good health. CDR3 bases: TGCGCCAGCAGCCAAGAACAGCAGAACACTGAAGCTTTCTTT. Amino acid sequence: CASSQEQQNTEAFF.